The sequence of this T cell receptor (beta chain) was determined in a study of regulatory T cells in long-lasting Graves disease. This clonotype was seen many times. Time point denoted: newly diagnosed GD, antithyroid drugs for less than 3 months. From RNA extracted from PBMCs, the TCR library was made. CDR1 and CDR2 from the germline V gene are MNHEY and SVGEGT. The CDR3 loop spans 15 amino acids. V was pared by 0 bases and J by 10 bases, with 15 bases between. Arm-PCR of CDR3 regions and iRepertoire HTBI primers were used to build TCR beta libraries. TCRdb fed the multiplex PCR reads into MiXCR, producing one record per CDR3 protein. The sample shows 520,000 or so distinct CDR3 sequences, approximately 12% of them seen only once. The same sample was also used in a study of T cells in Graves' hyperthyroidism and ophthalmopathy.

The chain couples TRBV6-2 or TRBV6-3 to TRBJ2-2; perhaps TRBD2 as D (5 bases). The sequence came from a woman aged 30 to 39 with Graves disease. Sequenced material: peripheral blood mononuclear cells (PBMCs), taken at new diagnosis, from a patient treated with antithyroid drugs. CDR3: CASSYSRVVQAELFF. DNA for the CDR3: TGTGCCAGCAGTTACTCGAGGGTCGTCCAGGCGGAGCTGTTTTTT.